This T cell receptor beta chain emerged from a study of T cell responses to AZD1222 COVID-19 vaccine. Generated by immunoSEQ multiplex PCR, the TCRdb table keeps only in-frame clones and is missing some. The sample lists fewer than 120,000 clones, 85% to 95% seen once, with over 6.5% in the top ten. V was cut by 5 bases and J by 3 bases, with 19 bases left in between. Germline V gene data show CDR1 as SGHNT and CDR2 as YENEEA. CDR3 length equals 17 residues. Here the sequenced sample was peripheral blood, taken on day 0 of AZD1222 vaccination. The TCR comes from an adult in good health. The rearrangement uses TRBV11-3 and TRBJ1-4; D remains unclear. For the CDR3, the DNA is TGTGCCAGCAGCCCCCTGGCTTCAGGCACTTCTAATGAAAAACTGTTTTTT. Encoded protein: CASSPLASGTSNEKLFF.